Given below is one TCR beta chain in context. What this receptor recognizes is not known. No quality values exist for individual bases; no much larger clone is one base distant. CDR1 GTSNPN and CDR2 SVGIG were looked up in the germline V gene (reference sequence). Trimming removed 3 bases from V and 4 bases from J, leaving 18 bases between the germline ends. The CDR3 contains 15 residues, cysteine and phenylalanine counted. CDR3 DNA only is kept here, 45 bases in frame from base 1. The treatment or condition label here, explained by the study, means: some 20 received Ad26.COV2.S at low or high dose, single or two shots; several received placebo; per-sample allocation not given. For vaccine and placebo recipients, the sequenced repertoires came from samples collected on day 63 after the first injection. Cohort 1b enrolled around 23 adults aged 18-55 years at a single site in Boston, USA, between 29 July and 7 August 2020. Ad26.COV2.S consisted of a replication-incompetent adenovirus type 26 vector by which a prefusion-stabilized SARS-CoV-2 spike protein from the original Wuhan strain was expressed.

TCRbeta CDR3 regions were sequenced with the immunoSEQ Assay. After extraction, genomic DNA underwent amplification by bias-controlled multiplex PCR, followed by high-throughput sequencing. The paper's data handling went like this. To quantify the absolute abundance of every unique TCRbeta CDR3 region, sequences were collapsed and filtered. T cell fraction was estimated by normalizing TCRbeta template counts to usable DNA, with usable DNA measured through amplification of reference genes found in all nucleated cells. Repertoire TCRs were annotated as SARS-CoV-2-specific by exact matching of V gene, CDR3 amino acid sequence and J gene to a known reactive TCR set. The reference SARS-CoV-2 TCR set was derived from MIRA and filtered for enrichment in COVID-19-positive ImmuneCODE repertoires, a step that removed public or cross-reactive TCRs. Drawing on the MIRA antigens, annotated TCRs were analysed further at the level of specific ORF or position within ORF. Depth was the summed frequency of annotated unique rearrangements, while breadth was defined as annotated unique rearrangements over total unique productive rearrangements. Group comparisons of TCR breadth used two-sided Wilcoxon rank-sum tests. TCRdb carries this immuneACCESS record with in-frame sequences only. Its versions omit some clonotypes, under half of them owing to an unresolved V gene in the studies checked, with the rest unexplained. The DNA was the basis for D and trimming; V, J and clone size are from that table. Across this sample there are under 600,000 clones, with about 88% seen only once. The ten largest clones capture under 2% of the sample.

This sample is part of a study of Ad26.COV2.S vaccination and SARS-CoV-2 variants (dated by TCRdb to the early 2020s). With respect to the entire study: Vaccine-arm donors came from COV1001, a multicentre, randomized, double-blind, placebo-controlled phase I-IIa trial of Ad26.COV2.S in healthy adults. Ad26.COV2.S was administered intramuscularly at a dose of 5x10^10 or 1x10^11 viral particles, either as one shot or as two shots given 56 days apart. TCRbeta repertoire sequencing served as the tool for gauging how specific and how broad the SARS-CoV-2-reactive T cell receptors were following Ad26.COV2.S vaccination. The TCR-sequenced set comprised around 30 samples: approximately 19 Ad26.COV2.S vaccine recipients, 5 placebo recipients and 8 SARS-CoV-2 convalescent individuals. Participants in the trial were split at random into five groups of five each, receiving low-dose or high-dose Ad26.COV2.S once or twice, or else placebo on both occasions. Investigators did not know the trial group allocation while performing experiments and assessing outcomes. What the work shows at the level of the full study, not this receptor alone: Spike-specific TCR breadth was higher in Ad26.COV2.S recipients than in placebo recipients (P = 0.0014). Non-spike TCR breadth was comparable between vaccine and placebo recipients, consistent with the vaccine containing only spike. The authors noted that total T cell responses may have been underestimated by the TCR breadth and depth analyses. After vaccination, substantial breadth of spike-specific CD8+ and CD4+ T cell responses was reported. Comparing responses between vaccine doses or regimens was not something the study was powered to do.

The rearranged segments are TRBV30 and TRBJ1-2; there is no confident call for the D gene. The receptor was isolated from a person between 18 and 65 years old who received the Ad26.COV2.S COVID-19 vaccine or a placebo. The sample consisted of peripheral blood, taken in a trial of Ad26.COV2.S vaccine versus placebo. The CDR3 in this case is CAWSAIPDPLYGYTF. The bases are TGTGCCTGGAGCGCGATTCCGGACCCACTCTATGGCTACACCTTC.